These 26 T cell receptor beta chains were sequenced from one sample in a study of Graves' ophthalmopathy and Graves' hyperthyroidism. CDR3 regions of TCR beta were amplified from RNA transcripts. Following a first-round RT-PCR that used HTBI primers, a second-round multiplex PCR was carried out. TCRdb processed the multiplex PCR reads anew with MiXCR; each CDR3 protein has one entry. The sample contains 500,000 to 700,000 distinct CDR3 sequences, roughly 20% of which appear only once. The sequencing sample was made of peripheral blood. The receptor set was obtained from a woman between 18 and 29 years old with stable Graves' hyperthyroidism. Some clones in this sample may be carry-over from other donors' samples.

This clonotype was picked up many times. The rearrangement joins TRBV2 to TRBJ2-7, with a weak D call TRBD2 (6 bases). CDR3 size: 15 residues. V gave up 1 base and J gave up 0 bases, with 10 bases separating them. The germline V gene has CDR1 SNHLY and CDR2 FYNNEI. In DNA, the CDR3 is TGTGCCAGCAGTGAAGGCGGGGCAAGCTCCTACGAGCAGTACTTC. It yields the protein CASSEGGASSYEQYF.

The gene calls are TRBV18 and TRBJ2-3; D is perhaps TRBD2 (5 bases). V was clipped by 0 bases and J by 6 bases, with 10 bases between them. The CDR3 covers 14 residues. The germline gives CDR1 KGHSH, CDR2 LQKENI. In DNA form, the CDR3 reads TGTGCCAGCTCACCACCGGTAATAGCGGATACGCAGTATTTT. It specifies CASSPPVIADTQYF.

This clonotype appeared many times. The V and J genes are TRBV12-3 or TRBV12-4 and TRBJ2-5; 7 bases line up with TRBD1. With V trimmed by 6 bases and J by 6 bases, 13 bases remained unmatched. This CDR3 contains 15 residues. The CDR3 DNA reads TGTGCCAGCAGCAATCTAGCCACAGGGGCGCAGACCCAGTACTTC. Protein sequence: CASSNLATGAQTQYF.

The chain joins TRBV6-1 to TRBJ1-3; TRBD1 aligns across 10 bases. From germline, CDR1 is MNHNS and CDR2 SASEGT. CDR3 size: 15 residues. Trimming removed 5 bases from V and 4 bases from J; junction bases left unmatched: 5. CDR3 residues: CASSRTGGRGNTIYF. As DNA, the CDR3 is TGTGCCAGCAGTCGGACAGGGGGACGAGGAAACACCATATATTTT.

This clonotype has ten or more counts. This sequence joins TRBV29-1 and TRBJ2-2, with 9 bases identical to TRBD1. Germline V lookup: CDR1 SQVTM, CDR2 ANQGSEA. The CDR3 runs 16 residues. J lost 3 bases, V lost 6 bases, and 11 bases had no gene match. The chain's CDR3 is CSVPAPGQGDTGELFF. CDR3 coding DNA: TGCAGCGTCCCGGCCCCGGGACAGGGCGACACCGGGGAGCTGTTTTTT.

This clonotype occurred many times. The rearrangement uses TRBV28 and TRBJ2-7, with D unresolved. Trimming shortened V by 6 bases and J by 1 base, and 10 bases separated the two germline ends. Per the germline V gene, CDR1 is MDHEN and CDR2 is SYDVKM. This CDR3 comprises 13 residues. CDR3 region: CASRDTSSYEQYF. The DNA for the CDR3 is TGTGCCAGCAGGGATACGTCTTCCTACGAGCAGTACTTC.

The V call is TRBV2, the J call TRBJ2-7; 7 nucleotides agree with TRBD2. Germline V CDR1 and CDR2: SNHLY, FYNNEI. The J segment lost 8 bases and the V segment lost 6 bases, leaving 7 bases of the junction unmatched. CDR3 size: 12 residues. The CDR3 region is CASRDRREQQYF. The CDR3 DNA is TGTGCCAGCAGGGATAGGCGGGAGCAGCAGTACTTC.

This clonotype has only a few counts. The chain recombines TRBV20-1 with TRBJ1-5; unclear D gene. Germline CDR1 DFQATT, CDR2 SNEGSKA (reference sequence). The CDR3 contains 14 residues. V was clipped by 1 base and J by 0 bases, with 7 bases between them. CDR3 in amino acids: CSARVLASNQPQHF. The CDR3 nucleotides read TGCAGTGCTAGAGTTCTAGCTAGCAATCAGCCCCAGCATTTT.

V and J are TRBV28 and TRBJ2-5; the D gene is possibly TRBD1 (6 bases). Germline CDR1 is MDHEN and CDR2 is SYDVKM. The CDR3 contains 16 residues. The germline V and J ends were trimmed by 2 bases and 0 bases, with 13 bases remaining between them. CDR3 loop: CASSLPPGQNQETQYF. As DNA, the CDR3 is TGTGCCAGCAGTTTACCCCCGGGACAAAACCAAGAGACCCAGTACTTC.

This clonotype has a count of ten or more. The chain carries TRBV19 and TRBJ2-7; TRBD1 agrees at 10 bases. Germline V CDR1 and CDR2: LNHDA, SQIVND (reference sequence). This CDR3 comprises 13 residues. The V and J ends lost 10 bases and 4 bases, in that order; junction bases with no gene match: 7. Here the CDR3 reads CATADRGLYEQYF. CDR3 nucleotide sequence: TGTGCCACCGCAGACAGGGGGCTTTACGAGCAGTACTTC.

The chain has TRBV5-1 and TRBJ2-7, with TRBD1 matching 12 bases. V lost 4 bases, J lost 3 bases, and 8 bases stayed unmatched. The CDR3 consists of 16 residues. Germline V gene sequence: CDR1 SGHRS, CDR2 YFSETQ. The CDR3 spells CASSPGTGGTGYEQYF. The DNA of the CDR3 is TGCGCCAGCAGCCCTGGGACAGGGGGCACGGGCTACGAGCAGTACTTC.

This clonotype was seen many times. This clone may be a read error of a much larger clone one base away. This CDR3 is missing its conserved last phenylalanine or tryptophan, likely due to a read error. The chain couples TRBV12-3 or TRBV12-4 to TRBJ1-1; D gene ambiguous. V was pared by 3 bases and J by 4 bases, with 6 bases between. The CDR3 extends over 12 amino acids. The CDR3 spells CASSLWGTEAFL. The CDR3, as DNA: TGTGCCAGCAGTTTGTGGGGCACTGAAGCTTTCCTT.

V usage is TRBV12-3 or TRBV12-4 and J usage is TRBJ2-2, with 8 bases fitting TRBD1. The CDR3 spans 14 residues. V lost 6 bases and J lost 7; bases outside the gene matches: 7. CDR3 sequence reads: CASSYDRGVGELFF. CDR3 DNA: TGTGCCAGCAGCTACGACAGGGGCGTCGGGGAGCTGTTTTTT.

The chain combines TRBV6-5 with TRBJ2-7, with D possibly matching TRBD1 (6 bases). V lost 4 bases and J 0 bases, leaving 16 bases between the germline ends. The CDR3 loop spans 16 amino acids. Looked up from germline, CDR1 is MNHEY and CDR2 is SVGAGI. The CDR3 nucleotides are TGTGCCAGCAGTTCTCCCTACAGGGATAGCTCCTACGAGCAGTACTTC. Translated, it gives CASSSPYRDSSYEQYF.

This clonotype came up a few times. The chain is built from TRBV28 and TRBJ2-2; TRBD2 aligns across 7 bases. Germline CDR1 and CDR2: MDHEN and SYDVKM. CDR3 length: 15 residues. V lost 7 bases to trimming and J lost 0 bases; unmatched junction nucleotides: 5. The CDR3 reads CASIFGGANTGELFF. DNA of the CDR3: TGTGCCAGCATTTTTGGGGGGGCGAACACCGGGGAGCTGTTTTTT. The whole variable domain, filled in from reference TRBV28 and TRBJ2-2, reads DVKVTQSSRYLVKRTGEKVFLECVQDMDHENMFWYRQDPGLGLRLIYFSYDVKMKEKGDIPEGYSVSREKKERFSLILESASTNQTSMYLCASIFGGANTGELFFGEGSRLTVL.

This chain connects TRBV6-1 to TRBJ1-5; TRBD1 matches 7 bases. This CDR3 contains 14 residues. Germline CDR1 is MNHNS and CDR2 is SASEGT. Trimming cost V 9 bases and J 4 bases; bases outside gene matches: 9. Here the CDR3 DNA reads TGTGCCAGTCGACAAACAGGGGAAAATCAGCCCCAGCATTTT. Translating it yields CASRQTGENQPQHF.

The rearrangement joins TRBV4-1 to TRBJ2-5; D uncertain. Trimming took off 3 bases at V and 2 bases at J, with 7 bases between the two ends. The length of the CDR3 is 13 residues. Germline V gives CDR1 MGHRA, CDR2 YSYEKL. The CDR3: CASSQAPQETQYF. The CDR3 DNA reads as TGCGCCAGCAGCCAGGCGCCACAAGAGACCCAGTACTTC.

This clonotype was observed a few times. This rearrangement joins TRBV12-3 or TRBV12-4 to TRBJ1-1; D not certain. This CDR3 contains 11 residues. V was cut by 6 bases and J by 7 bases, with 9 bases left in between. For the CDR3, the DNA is TGTGCCAGCAGCTTCAGAGTTGAAGCTTTCTTT. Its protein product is CASSFRVEAFF.

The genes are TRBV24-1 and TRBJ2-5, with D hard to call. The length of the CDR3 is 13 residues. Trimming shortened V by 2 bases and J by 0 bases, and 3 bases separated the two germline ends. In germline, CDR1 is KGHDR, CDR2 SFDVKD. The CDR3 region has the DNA TGTGCCACCAGTGATTCCAACCAAGAGACCCAGTACTTC. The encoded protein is CATSDSNQETQYF.

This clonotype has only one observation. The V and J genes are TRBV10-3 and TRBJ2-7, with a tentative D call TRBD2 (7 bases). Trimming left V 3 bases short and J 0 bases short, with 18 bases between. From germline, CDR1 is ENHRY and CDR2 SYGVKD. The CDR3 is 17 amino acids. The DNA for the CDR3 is TGTGCCATCAGTGAACCCATGGCGGGGGCTTACTCCTACGAGCAGTACTTC. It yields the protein CAISEPMAGAYSYEQYF.

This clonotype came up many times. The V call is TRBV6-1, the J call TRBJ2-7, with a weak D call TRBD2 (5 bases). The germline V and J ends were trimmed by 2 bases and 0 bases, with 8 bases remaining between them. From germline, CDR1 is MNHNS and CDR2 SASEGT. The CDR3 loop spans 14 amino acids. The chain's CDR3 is CASSESGVSYEQYF. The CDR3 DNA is TGTGCCAGCAGTGAATCCGGGGTCTCCTACGAGCAGTACTTC.

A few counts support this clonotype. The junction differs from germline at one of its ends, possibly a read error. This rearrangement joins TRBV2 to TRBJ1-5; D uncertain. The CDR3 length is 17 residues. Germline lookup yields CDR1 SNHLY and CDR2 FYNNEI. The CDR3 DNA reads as TGTGCCAGCAGTGAACTTGTTTCTGTGGGGTTAAATCAGCCCCAGCAGTTT. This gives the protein CASSELVSVGLNQPQQF.

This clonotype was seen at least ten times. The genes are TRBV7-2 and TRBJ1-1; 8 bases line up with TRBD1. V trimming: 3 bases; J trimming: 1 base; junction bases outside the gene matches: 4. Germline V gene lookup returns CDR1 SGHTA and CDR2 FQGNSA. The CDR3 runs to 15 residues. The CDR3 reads CASSFRQGKNTEAFF. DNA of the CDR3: TGTGCCAGCAGCTTTCGACAGGGGAAGAACACTGAAGCTTTCTTT.

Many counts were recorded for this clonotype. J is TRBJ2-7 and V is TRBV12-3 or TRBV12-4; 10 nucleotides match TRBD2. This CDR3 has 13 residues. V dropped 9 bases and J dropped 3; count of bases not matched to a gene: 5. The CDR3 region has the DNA TGTGCCAGTAAACTAGCGGGGCACTACGAGCAGTACTTC. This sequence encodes CASKLAGHYEQYF.

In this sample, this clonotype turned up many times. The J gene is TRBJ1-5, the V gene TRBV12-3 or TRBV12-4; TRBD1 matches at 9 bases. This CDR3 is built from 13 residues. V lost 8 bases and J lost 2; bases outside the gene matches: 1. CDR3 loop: CASRQGGNQPQHF. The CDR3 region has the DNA TGTGCCAGCCGACAGGGGGGCAATCAGCCCCAGCATTTT.

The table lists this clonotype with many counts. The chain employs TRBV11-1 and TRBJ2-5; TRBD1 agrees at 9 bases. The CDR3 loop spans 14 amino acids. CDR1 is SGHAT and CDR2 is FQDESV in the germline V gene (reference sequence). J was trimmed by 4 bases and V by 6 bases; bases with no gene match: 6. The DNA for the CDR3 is TGTGCCAGCAGTACGGGACAGGGAGTAGAGACCCAGTACTTC. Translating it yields CASSTGQGVETQYF. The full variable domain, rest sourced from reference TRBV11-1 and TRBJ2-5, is EAEVAQSPRYKITEKSQAVAFWCDPISGHATLYWYRQILGQGPELLVQFQDESVVDDSQLPKDRFSAERLKGVDSTLKIQPAELGDSAMYLCASSTGQGVETQYFGPGTRLLVL.